Presented here are 12 T cell receptor beta chains from one specimen sequenced in a study of blood T cell repertoires in COVID-19. TCRdb's copy holds only in-frame clones and misses some; the assay was immunoSEQ multiplex PCR. The table lists about 270,000 clones, around 89% of them singletons. Source material: PBMCs or T cells enriched from blood (not recorded which). These TCRs come from a woman aged 45-59 years who had recovered from COVID-19.

V and J are TRBV7-2 and TRBJ1-6; 7 positions match TRBD1. The CDR3 consists of 16 residues. Per germline, CDR1 SGHTA and CDR2 FQGNSA. V gave up 5 bases and J gave up 4 bases; unmatched junction bases: 8. The CDR3 DNA is TGTGCCAGCAGCCCCCATGGGGGACAGTATAATTCACCCCTCCACTTT. The encoded protein is CASSPHGGQYNSPLHF.

This clone was detected only a few times. The chain carries TRBV18 and TRBJ1-3; D unresolved. Trimming cost V 3 bases and J 0 bases, with 6 bases left between them. The CDR3 is made up of 14 amino acids. Germline values: CDR1 KGHSH, CDR2 LQKENI. CDR3 DNA sequence: TGTGCCAGCTCACCCCCGGGCTCTGGAAACACCATATATTTT. Encoded protein: CASSPPGSGNTIYF. Looking up the rest from reference TRBV18 and TRBJ1-3 gives the full variable domain: NAGVMQNPRHLVRRRGQEARLRCSPMKGHSHVYWYRQLPEEGLKFMVYLQKENIIDESGMPKERFSAEFPKEGPSILRIQQVVRGDSAAYFCASSPPGSGNTIYFGEGSWLTVV.

The V call is TRBV18, the J call TRBJ2-2; tentatively, D is TRBD2 (5 bases). V was clipped by 1 base and J by 3 bases, with 18 bases between them. The CDR3 has 18 residues. Per germline, CDR1 KGHSH and CDR2 LQKENI. In nucleotides, the CDR3 is TGTGCCAGCTCACCACGGTCGTTGGCTAGCCATGACACCGGGGAGCTGTTTTTT. Amino acids: CASSPRSLASHDTGELFF.

The rearrangement uses TRBV27 and TRBJ2-7, with 10 bases matching TRBD2. The CDR3 covers 15 residues. The ends lost 3 bases at V and 1 base at J; junction bases unmatched: 3. CDR1 and CDR2 from the germline V gene are MNHEY and SMNVEV (reference sequence). The DNA for the CDR3 is TGTGCCAGCAGTTTCCTAGCGGGAGATTCCTACGAGCAGTACTTC. Protein product: CASSFLAGDSYEQYF.

The table lists this clone with a count of one. The J gene is TRBJ1-5, the V gene TRBV21-1; the D call of TRBD1 is as the table states it, not checked on the DNA. TRBV21-1 is labeled a pseudogene. The CDR3 covers 14 residues. The CDR3 reads CASKSSRGNQPQHF. The CDR3 region has the DNA TGTGCCAGCAAATCGTCCAGGGGCAATCAGCCCCAGCATTTT.

The CDR3 loop reads CASSLILTSGGGYEQYF. CDR3 DNA: TGTGCCAGCAGCTTGATATTAACGTCGGGAGGTGGGTACGAGCAGTACTTC. The chain uses TRBV5-8 and TRBJ2-7; 7 bases agree with TRBD2. Germline lookup yields CDR1 SGHTS and CDR2 YDEGEE. The V and J ends lost 1 base and 4 bases, in that order; junction bases with no gene match: 14. The CDR3 loop spans 17 amino acids.

The chain has TRBV19 and TRBJ1-1; no reliable D call. V gave up 1 base and J gave up 1 base, with 10 bases separating them. CDR3 size: 15 residues. The germline gives CDR1 LNHDA, CDR2 SQIVND (reference sequence). The CDR3: CASSIVPGSNTEAFF. In nucleotides, the CDR3 is TGTGCCAGTAGTATAGTGCCAGGATCGAACACTGAAGCTTTCTTT. Combining the CDR3 with reference TRBV19 and TRBJ1-1 gives the whole variable domain DGGITQSPKYLFRKEGQNVTLSCEQNLNHDAMYWYRQDPGQGLRLIYYSQIVNDFQKGDIAEGYSVSREKKESFPLTVTSAQKNPTAFYLCASSIVPGSNTEAFFGQGTRLTVV.

Turning to this clone: Other DNA sequences within the sample encode an identical CDR3. The chain couples TRBV5-1 to TRBJ2-3; 10 positions match TRBD2. Germline CDR1 SGHRS, CDR2 YFSETQ. V was pared by 4 bases and J by 2 bases, with 1 base of the junction left unmatched. The CDR3 runs to 14 residues. CDR3 coding DNA: TGCGCCAGCAGCCTAGCGGGAGCCACAGATACGCAGTATTTT. This gives the protein CASSLAGATDTQYF.

The rearrangement uses TRBV28 and TRBJ1-2; D possibly corresponds to TRBD1 (5 bases). The V and J ends lost 3 bases and 5 bases respectively, with 13 bases between them. Germline CDR1 MDHEN, CDR2 SYDVKM. The CDR3 runs 14 residues. The CDR3 sequence is CASSLSQGRYGYTF. CDR3 bases: TGTGCCAGCAGTTTGTCCCAGGGCAGGTATGGCTACACCTTC.

A few counts support this clone. The chain joins TRBV5-1 to TRBJ2-7; D possibly corresponds to TRBD2 (5 bases). This CDR3 contains 14 residues. The ends were cut back, 0 bases at V and 0 bases at J, with 7 bases in the middle. Germline CDR1 SGHRS, CDR2 YFSETQ. CDR3 region: CASSLDTSSYEQYF. The CDR3 coding sequence is TGCGCCAGCAGCTTGGATACTAGCTCCTACGAGCAGTACTTC.

The chain uses TRBV7-2 and TRBJ2-5; 8 nucleotides align to TRBD1. The CDR3 runs 14 residues. Germline V lookup: CDR1 SGHTA, CDR2 FQGNSA. Trimming at V came to 4 bases and at J to 4 bases, leaving 5 bases not matched to a gene. CDR3 loop: CASSSQGVGETQYF. The CDR3 nucleotides read TGTGCCAGCAGCTCACAGGGGGTCGGAGAGACCCAGTACTTC. The variable domain in full, with the rest retrieved from reference TRBV7-2 and TRBJ2-5, is GAGVSQSPSNKVTEKGKDVELRCDPISGHTALYWYRQSLGQGLEFLIYFQGNSAPDKSGLPSDRFSAERTGGSVSTLTIQRTQQEDSAVYLCASSSQGVGETQYFGPGTRLLVL.

The chain carries TRBV6-1 and TRBJ1-5; 7 bases map to TRBD1. Unmatched junction bases numbered 17, after V lost 3 bases and J lost 9 bases. Germline V gives CDR1 MNHNS, CDR2 SASEGT. This CDR3 spans 17 amino acids. DNA for the CDR3: TGTGCCAGCAGTGACCGGGACAGCCTAGACCCCCCGGGGCCCCAGCATTTT. Amino acids: CASSDRDSLDPPGPQHF.